This TCR beta chain was recorded in a study of cytomegalovirus exposure and HLA in healthy donors. About the research overall: There were 65 million to 85 million unique TCRs (from HLA-typed donors) in an early data release. The study's findings and limits: The authors confirmed in vitro that three CMV-associated chains were specific for CMV antigens. Productive rates of about 90% or about 30% were seen for most TCR beta V segments in an earlier analysis. Looking again later, the authors saw that most CMV-associated TCR beta chains seemed HLA-restricted.

13 Jbeta primers and 60 Vbeta primers were used for the PCR. Sequencing used immunoSEQ multiplex PCR; TCRdb keeps in-frame clones, though not all of them. This sample has 95,000 to 150,000 clones, with over 60% found just once. Notes on this clone: Its specificity is unknown.

This sequence was found in a woman in her thirties or forties in good health and CMV-seropositive. Source material: PBMCs.

The CDR3 DNA follows: TGTGCTAGTGGTTGGGGACAGGGGGCGGTCTATGGCTACACCTTC. Its translation is CASGWGQGAVYGYTF. The genes are TRBV12-5 and TRBJ1-2; 12 bases align to TRBD1. The CDR3 consists of 15 residues. The trim removed 4 bases at V and 4 bases at J, leaving 4 bases unmatched. CDR1 LGHNT and CDR2 FRNRAP come from the germline V gene. Complete variable domain (other parts from reference TRBV12-5 and TRBJ1-2): DARVTQTPRHKVTEMGQEVTMRCQPILGHNTVFWYRQTMMQGLELLAYFRNRAPLDDSGMPKDRFSAEMPDATLATLKIQPSEPRDSAVYFCASGWGQGAVYGYTFGSGTRLTVV.